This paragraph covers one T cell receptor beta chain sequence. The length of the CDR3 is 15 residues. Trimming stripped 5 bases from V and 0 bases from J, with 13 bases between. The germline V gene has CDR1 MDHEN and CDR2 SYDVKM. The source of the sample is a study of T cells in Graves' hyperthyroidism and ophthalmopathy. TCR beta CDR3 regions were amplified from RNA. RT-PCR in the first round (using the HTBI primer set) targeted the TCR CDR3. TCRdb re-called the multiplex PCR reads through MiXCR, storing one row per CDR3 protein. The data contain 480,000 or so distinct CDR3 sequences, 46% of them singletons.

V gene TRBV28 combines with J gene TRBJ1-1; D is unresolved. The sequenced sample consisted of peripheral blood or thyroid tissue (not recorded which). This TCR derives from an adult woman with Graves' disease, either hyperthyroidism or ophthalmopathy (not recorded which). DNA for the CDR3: TGTGCCAGCAGTCCAGGTGGGAGGATGAACACTGAAGCTTTCTTT. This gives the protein CASSPGGRMNTEAFF.